This entry lists 23 T cell receptor beta chains sequenced from one sample in a study of cytomegalovirus exposure and HLA in healthy donors. The method was immunoSEQ multiplex PCR; TCRdb's version includes in-frame clones alone and lacks a portion of them. The table has about 280,000 clones, approximately 88% seen once. What was sequenced was PBMCs. Receptors were obtained from a woman under 30 in good health and CMV-seronegative.

V usage is TRBV9 and J usage is TRBJ2-3, with 7 bases identical to TRBD2. V shed 0 bases, J shed 4 bases, and the junction held 11 bases outside the gene matches. Germline lookup yields CDR1 SGDLS and CDR2 YYNGEE. CDR3 length: 17 amino acids. The CDR3 loop reads CASSVVAGPLGADTQYF. CDR3 coding DNA: TGTGCCAGCAGCGTAGTAGCGGGTCCCCTTGGAGCAGATACGCAGTATTTT.

The gene calls are TRBV27 and TRBJ1-1; the D gene is possibly TRBD1 (6 bases). The CDR3 has 17 residues. Trimming removed 1 base from V and 5 bases from J, with 20 bases in between. Germline V gives CDR1 MNHEY, CDR2 SMNVEV (reference sequence). The CDR3 is CASSLWGNLRGRTEAFF. Written as DNA, the CDR3 is TGTGCCAGCAGTTTATGGGGCAATCTCAGGGGACGGACTGAAGCTTTCTTT.

This sequence joins TRBV7-2 and TRBJ2-7, with TRBD2 as a possible D gene (5 bases). Per the germline V gene, CDR1 is SGHTA and CDR2 is FQGNSA. Trimming pared 5 bases from V and 3 bases from J, leaving 14 bases between. The CDR3 totals 14 residues. CDR3 sequence reads: CASSTRTPNYEQYF. DNA for the CDR3: TGTGCCAGCAGCACACGGACTCCGAACTACGAGCAGTACTTC.

The chain recombines TRBV2 with TRBJ2-2; 9 bases fit TRBD1. V was clipped by 3 bases and J by 6 bases; unmatched bases: 8. The germline V gene has CDR1 SNHLY and CDR2 FYNNEI. The CDR3 runs 16 residues. The DNA of the CDR3 is TGTGCCAGCAGTGAGACAGGGGGATTGCTTTCCGGGGAGCTGTTTTTT. Its protein product is CASSETGGLLSGELFF. Full variable domain (outside the CDR3, taken from reference TRBV2 and TRBJ2-2): EPEVTQTPSHQVTQMGQEVILRCVPISNHLYFYWYRQILGQKVEFLVSFYNNEISEKSEIFDDQFSVERPDGSNFTLKIRSTKLEDSAMYFCASSETGGLLSGELFFGEGSRLTVL.

The rearrangement joins TRBV9 to TRBJ2-1, with TRBD2 matching over 7 bases. The CDR3 length is 14 residues. Trimming at V came to 4 bases and at J to 9 bases, leaving 10 bases not matched to a gene. Germline V gives CDR1 SGDLS, CDR2 YYNGEE. The CDR3 DNA reads TGTGCCAGCAGCTTAAGCGGGGTAGGCAGTGAGCAGTTCTTC. Translating gives CASSLSGVGSEQFF.

This clone was seen only once. The J gene is TRBJ2-1, the V gene TRBV11-2; 9 nucleotides agree with TRBD1. The CDR3 is made up of 14 amino acids. V shed 5 bases and J 5 bases; nucleotides not matched to a gene: 4. Germline V CDR1 and CDR2: SGHAT, FQNNGV. CDR3 DNA: TGTGCCAGCAGCATGGACAGGGGTGACAATGAGCAGTTCTTC. As protein: CASSMDRGDNEQFF.

The V call is TRBV6-5, the J call TRBJ1-5; no definite D call. In germline, CDR1 is MNHEY, CDR2 SVGAGI. V was pared by 2 bases and J by 2 bases, with 4 bases between. The CDR3 is made up of 13 amino acids. The CDR3 here is CASSYVGNQPQHF. For the CDR3, the DNA is TGTGCCAGCAGTTACGTCGGCAATCAGCCCCAGCATTTT.

The rearrangement links TRBV18 to TRBJ1-4; D may be TRBD1 (6 bases). This CDR3 comprises 14 residues. V was clipped by 6 bases and J by 5 bases, with 13 bases between them. Germline V CDR1 and CDR2: KGHSH, LQKENI. As DNA, the CDR3 is TGTGCCAGCTCTCTCGGGACACGGAATGAAAAACTGTTTTTT. It yields the protein CASSLGTRNEKLFF.

This clone was seen only once. CDR3 coding DNA: TGTGCCAGCAGGAGAGGACTAGCGGGAGCAAACGAGCAGTACTTC. It translates to CASRRGLAGANEQYF. J is TRBJ2-7 and V is TRBV6-5; 13 bases are a match to TRBD2. Per the germline V gene, CDR1 is MNHEY and CDR2 is SVGAGI. J gave up 5 bases and V 6 bases, and 7 bases lay outside the gene matches. The CDR3 sequence is 15 residues long.

V is TRBV19 and J is TRBJ2-7, with D uncertain. Trimming stripped 6 bases from V and 1 base from J, with 19 bases between. The CDR3 loop spans 16 amino acids. Germline CDR1 LNHDA, CDR2 SQIVND (reference sequence). The CDR3: CASSPSTLPPSYEQYF. In nucleotides, the CDR3 is TGTGCCAGTAGCCCCTCGACACTGCCCCCTTCCTACGAGCAGTACTTC.

V usage is TRBV6-6 and J usage is TRBJ1-5, with a weak D call TRBD1 (5 bases). This CDR3 has 14 amino acids. Looked up from germline, CDR1 is MNHNY and CDR2 is SVGAGI (reference sequence). V was trimmed by 6 bases and J by 2 bases, leaving 11 bases between them. CDR3 in DNA: TGTGCCAGCAGATATCAGACAGGCAATCAGCCCCAGCATTTT. Translating it yields CASRYQTGNQPQHF.

This clone appeared a few times. The chain employs TRBV2 and TRBJ1-5; TRBD1 agrees at 7 bases. CDR3 length: 13 residues. The J segment lost 6 bases and the V segment lost 4 bases, leaving 3 bases of the junction unmatched. Looked up from germline, CDR1 is SNHLY and CDR2 is FYNNEI. The CDR3 DNA sequence: TGTGCCAGCAGTGGACAGGGCCCTCAGCCCCAGCATTTT. Its protein product is CASSGQGPQPQHF.

The chain has TRBV25-1 and TRBJ2-2; 14 bases align to TRBD2. Germline V gene data show CDR1 as MGHDK and CDR2 as SYGVNS. The CDR3 contains 16 residues. Germline trimming cut 6 bases from V and 2 bases from J; bases unmatched to any gene: 2. The DNA of the CDR3 is TGTGCCAGCAGGGGGACTAGCGGGGGTAACACCGGGGAGCTGTTTTTT. This encodes CASRGTSGGNTGELFF.

This clone was picked up a small number of times. This chain joins TRBV10-3 and TRBJ1-5; D might be TRBD1 (6 bases). V lost 10 bases, J lost 5 bases, and 12 bases lay in between. This CDR3 is 12 amino acids long. Germline CDR1 is ENHRY and CDR2 is SYGVKD. The CDR3 DNA is TGTGCCACACAGGGTAGAGATCAGCCCCAGCATTTT. This translates into CATQGRDQPQHF.

The gene calls are TRBV27 and TRBJ2-1, with 11 bases that match TRBD2. This CDR3 contains 15 residues. Germline V gene data show CDR1 as MNHEY and CDR2 as SMNVEV (reference sequence). V lost 4 bases to trimming and J lost 8 bases; unmatched junction nucleotides: 7. CDR3 bases: TGTGCCAGCAGTTCTACTAGCGGGAGCTTGTATGAGCAGTTCTTC. Translation: CASSSTSGSLYEQFF.

The chain employs TRBV4-1 and TRBJ1-3; 8 bases agree with TRBD1. V was clipped by 5 bases and J by 0 bases; unmatched bases: 3. This CDR3 contains 15 residues. Per the germline V gene, CDR1 is MGHRA and CDR2 is YSYEKL. CDR3 bases: TGCGCCAGCAGCTATACAGGGGGCTCTGGAAACACCATATATTTT. Translation gives CASSYTGGSGNTIYF.

In this sample, this clone turned up a few times. The rearrangement links TRBV11-2 to TRBJ2-2; no firm D call. V was clipped by 4 bases and J by 5 bases, with 14 bases between them. The CDR3 is made up of 15 amino acids. CDR1 is SGHAT and CDR2 is FQNNGV in the germline V gene. The CDR3 nucleotides read TGTGCCAGCAGCTACCCTGAGAAAACGACCGGGGAGCTGTTTTTT. As protein: CASSYPEKTTGELFF.

This rearrangement joins TRBV5-5 to TRBJ1-2; TRBD1 matches at 7 bases. This CDR3 is built from 14 residues. V was clipped by 6 bases and J by 6 bases; unmatched bases: 11. Germline CDR1 and CDR2: SGHKS and YYEKEE (reference sequence). The CDR3 region is CASTPRGLLDGYTF. For the CDR3, the DNA is TGTGCCAGCACTCCTAGGGGGCTGTTGGATGGCTACACCTTC.

This clone came up once. The chain couples TRBV13 to TRBJ2-1; D is unclear. Per the germline V gene, CDR1 is PRHDT and CDR2 is FYEKMQ (reference sequence). This CDR3 comprises 12 residues. Trimming shortened V by 3 bases and J by 9 bases, and 9 bases separated the two germline ends. In nucleotides, the CDR3 is TGTGCCAGCAGCTTTTACGCTAGTGAGCAGTTCTTC. As protein: CASSFYASEQFF.

The chain employs TRBV27 and TRBJ2-7, with no clear D. Germline CDR1 reads MNHEY; CDR2 reads SMNVEV (reference sequence). Trimming shortened V by 5 bases and J by 2 bases, and 4 bases separated the two germline ends. There are 11 residues in the CDR3. The CDR3 coding sequence is TGTGCCAGCAGTGGCCCCTACGAGCAGTACTTC. It specifies CASSGPYEQYF.

This clone was detected only a few times. The junction differs from germline at one of its ends, possibly a read error. J is TRBJ1-5 and V is TRBV6-6; 7 bases are a match to TRBD1. CDR1 and CDR2 (germline): MNHNY, SVGAGI (reference sequence). There are 14 residues in the CDR3. The chain's CDR3 is CASSDSRGNQPQHF. The CDR3 DNA sequence: TGTGCCAGCAGTGACTCCAGGGGGAATCAGCCCCAGCATTTT.

V usage is TRBV4-3 and J usage is TRBJ2-3; D ambiguous. The CDR3 totals 14 residues. V was trimmed by 1 base and J by 2 bases, leaving 7 bases between them. The V gene's germline CDR1 is LGHNA and CDR2 YSLEER. CDR3 DNA: TGCGCCAGCAGCCAAGTAGCCTACACAGATACGCAGTATTTT. This codes for CASSQVAYTDTQYF.

J is TRBJ2-3 and V is TRBV6-1; 12 bases agree with TRBD2. This CDR3 has 14 amino acids. The ends lost 7 bases at V and 4 bases at J; junction bases unmatched: 3. Germline lookup yields CDR1 MNHNS and CDR2 SASEGT. CDR3 DNA: TGTGCCAGCAACCGACTAGCGGGAGCAGATACGCAGTATTTT. It codes for CASNRLAGADTQYF.